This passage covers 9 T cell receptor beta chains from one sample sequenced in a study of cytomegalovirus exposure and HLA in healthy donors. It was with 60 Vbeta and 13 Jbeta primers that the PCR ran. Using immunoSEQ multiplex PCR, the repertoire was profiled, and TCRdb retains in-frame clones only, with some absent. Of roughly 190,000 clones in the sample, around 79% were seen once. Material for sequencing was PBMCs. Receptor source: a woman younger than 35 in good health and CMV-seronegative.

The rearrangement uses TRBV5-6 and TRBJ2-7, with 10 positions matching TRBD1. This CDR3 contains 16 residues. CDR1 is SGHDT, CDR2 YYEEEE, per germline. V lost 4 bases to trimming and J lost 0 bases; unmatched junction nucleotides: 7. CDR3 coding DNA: TGTGCCAGCAGCCAAGGGGACAGGGGACCCTCCTACGAGCAGTACTTC. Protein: CASSQGDRGPSYEQYF.

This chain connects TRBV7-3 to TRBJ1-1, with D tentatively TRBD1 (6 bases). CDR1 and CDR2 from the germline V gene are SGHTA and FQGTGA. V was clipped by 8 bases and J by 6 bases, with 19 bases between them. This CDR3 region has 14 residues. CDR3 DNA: TGTGCCAGCGGATCACAGGCCGAGGGGGCTGAAGCTTTCTTT. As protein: CASGSQAEGAEAFF.

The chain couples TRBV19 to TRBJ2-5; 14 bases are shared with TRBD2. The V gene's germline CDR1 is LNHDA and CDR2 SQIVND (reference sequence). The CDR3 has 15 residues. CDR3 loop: CASLGLAGGEETQYF. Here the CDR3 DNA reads TGTGCGAGCCTCGGACTAGCGGGGGGTGAAGAGACCCAGTACTTC.

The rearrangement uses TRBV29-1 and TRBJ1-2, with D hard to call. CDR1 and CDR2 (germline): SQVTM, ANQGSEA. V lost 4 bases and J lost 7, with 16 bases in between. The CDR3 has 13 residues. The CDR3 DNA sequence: TGCAGCGTTGCAGACCGAGTATGGAGTGGCTACACCTTC. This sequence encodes CSVADRVWSGYTF.

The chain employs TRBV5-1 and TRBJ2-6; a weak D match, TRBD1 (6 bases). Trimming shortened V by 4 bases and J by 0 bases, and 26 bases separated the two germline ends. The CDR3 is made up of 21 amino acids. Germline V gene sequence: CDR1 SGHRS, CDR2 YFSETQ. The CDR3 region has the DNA TGCGCCAGCAGCGACGAACGAACCCGGGACACCTTGAGCTCTGGGGCCAACGTCCTGACTTTC. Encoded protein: CASSDERTRDTLSSGANVLTF.

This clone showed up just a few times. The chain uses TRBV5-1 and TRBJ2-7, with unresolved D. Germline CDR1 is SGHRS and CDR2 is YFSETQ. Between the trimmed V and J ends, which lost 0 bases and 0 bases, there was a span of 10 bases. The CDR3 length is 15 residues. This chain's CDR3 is CASSLAGSASYEQYF. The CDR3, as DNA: TGCGCCAGCAGCTTGGCCGGGTCAGCCTCCTACGAGCAGTACTTC.

CDR3 sequence reads: CASRSEEKLFF. CDR3 in DNA: TGTGCCAGCAGGAGTGAGGAAAAACTGTTTTTT. The J gene is TRBJ1-4, the V gene TRBV6-6; D not certain. The V end was cut by 6 bases, the J end by 8 bases, with 7 bases between. Germline assignment: CDR1 MNHNY and CDR2 SVGAGI (reference sequence). This CDR3 spans 11 amino acids.

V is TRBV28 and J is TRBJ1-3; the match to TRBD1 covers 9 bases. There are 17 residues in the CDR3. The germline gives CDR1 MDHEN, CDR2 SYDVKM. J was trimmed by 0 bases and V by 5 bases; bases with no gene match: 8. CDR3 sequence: CASSRPGTGTSGNTIYF. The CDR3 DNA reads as TGTGCCAGCAGTCGTCCCGGGACAGGGACCTCTGGAAACACCATATATTTT.

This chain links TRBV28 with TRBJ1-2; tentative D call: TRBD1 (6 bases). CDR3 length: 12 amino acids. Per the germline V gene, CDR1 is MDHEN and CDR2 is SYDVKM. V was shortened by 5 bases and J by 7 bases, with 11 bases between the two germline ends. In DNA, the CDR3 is TGTGCCAGCAGTCCAGGGGTGGGTGGCTACACCTTC. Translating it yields CASSPGVGGYTF.